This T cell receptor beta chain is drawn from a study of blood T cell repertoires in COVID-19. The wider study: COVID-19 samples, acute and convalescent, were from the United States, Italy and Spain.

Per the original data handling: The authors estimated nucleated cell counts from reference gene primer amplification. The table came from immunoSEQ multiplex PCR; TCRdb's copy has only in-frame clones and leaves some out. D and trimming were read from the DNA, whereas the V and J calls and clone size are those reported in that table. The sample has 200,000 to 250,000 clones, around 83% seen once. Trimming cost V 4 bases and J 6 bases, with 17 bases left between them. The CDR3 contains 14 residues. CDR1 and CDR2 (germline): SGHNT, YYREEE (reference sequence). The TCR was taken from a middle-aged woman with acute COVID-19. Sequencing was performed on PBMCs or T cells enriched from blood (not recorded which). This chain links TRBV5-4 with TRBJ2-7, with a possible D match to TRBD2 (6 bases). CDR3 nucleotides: TGTGCCAGCAGCACACTAGCAAAGCCTTCCGAGCAGTACTTC. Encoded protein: CASSTLAKPSEQYF.